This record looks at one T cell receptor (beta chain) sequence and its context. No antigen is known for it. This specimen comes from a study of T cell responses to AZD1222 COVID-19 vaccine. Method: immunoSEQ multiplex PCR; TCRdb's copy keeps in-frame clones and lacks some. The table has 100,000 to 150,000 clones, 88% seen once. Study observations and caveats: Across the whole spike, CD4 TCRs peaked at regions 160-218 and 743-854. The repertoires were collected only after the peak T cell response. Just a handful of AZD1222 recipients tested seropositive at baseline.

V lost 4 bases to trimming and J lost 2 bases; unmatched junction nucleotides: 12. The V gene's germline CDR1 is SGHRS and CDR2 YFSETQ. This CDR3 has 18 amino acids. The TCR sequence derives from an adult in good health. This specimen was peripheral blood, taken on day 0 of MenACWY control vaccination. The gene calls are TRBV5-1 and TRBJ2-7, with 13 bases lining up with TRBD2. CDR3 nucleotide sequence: TGCGCCAGCAGCCCATTAACAACCGGGACTAGCGGGGCCTACGAGCAGTACTTC. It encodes CASSPLTTGTSGAYEQYF. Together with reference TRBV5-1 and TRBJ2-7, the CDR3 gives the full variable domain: KAGVTQTPRYLIKTRGQQVTLSCSPISGHRSVSWYQQTPGQGLQFLFEYFSETQRNKGNFPGRFSGRQFSNSRSEMNVSTLELGDSALYLCASSPLTTGTSGAYEQYFGPGTRLTVT.